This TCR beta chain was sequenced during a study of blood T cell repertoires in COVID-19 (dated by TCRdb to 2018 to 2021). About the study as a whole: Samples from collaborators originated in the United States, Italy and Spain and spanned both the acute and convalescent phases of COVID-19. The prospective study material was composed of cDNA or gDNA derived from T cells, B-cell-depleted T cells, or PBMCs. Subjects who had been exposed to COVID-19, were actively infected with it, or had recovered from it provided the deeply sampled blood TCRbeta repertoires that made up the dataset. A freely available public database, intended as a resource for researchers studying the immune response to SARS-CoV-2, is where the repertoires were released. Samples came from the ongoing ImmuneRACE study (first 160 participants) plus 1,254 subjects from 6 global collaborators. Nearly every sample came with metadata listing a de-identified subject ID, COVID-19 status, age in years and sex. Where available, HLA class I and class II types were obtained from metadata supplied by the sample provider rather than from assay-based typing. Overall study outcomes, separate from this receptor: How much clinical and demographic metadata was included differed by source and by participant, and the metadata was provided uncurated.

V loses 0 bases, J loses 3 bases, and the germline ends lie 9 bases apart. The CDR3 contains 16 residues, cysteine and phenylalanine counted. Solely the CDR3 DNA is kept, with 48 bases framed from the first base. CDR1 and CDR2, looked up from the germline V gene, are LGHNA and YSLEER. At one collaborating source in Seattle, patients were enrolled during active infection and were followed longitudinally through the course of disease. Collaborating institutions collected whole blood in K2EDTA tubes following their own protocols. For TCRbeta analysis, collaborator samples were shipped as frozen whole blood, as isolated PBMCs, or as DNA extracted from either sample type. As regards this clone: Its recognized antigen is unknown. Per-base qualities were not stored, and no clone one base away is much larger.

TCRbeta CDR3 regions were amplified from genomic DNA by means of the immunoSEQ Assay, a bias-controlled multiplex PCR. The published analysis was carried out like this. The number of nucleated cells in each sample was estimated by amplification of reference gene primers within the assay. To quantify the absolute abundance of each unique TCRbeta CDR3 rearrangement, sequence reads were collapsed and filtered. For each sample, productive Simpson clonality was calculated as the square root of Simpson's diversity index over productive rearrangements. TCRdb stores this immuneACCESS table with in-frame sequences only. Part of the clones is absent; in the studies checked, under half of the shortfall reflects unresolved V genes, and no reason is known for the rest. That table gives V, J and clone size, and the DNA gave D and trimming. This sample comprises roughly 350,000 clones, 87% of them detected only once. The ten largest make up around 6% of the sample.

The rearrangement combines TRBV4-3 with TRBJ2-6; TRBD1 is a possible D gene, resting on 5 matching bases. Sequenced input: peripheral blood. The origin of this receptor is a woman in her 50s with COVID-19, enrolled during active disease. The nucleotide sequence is TGCGCCAGCAGCCAAGAGGGGCTCGGTGGGGCCAACGTCCTGACTTTC. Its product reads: CASSQEGLGGANVLTF.